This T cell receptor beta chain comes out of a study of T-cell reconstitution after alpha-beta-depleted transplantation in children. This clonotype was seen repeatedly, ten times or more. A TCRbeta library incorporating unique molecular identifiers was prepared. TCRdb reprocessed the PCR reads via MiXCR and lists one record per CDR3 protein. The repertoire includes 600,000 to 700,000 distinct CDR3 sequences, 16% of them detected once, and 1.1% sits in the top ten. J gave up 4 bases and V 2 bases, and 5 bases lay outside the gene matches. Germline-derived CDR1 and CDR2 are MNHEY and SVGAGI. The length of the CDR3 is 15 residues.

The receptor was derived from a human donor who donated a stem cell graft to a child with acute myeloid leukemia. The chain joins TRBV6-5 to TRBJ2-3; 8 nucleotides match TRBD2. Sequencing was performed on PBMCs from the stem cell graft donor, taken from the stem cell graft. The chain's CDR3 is CASSYRGLGPDTQYF. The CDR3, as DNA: TGTGCCAGCAGTTACAGGGGACTAGGCCCAGATACGCAGTATTTT.